The T cell receptor beta chain described here comes from a study of response to subunit inactivated influenza vaccine. Study conclusions and caveats: Authors suggested that a seasonal influenza vaccination recruits few new T cells each time.

MiXCR, run by TCRdb on the RT-PCR reads, gives a single entry per CDR3 protein. The sample has roughly 760,000 distinct CDR3 sequences; approximately 21% are singletons. Per the germline V gene, CDR1 is KGHDR and CDR2 is SFDVKD. The CDR3 spans 11 residues. V dropped 3 bases and J dropped 10 bases, with 8 bases sitting between them. About this clonotype itself: Its target is unknown.

This TCR was sampled from a man aged 45 to 65 who received an inactivated influenza vaccine. The V gene is TRBV24-1, the J gene TRBJ1-2, with D maybe TRBD1 (5 bases). The sample here was PBMCs from blood, taken 4 to 6 days after vaccination. CDR3 region: CATSDGRAYTF. The CDR3 DNA reads as TGTGCCACCAGTGATGGCAGGGCCTACACCTTC.